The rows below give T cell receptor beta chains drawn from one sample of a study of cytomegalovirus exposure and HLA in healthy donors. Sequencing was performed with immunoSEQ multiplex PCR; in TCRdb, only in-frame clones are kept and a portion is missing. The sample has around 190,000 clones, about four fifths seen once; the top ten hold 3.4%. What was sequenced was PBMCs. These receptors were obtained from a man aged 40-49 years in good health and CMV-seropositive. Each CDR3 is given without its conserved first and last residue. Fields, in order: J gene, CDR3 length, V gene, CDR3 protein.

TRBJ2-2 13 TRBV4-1 ASSARGPNTGELF
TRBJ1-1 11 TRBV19 AVLGGGLNEAF
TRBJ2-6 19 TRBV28 ASSLSILTSGSGSGANVLT
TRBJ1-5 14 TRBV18 ASSLGGSYSNQPQH
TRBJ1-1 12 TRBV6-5 ASSDLDRDGEAF
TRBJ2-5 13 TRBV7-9 ASSILGQVVETQY
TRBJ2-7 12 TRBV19 ASSRSDTTYEQY
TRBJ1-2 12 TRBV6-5 ASSYSGQGNGYT
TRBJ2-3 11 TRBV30 AWETSGRATQY
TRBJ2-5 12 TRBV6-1 ASSELDPGDTQY
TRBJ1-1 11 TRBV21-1 ASSPRENTEAF
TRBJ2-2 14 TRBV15 ATSPRQGYLGGELF
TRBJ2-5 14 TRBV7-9 ASSSKAGGYQETQY